This TCR beta chain was observed in a study of neurological immune-mediated disorders. Looking at the study overall: The multiple sclerosis group of some 35 included approximately 30 relapsing-remitting and 3 secondary progressive patients. General study points: One cluster of related CDR3 sequences contained, by phylogenetic grouping, the repertoires of 18 of 34 multiple sclerosis patients and formed a possible signature. Among expanded clones, no CDR3 amino acid sequences were shared across subjects, a pattern suggesting private repertoires in all groups.

The making of cDNA relied on 5'RACE with 10-nucleotide random UMIs. MiXCR, applied by TCRdb to the 5' RACE reads, yields one record per CDR3 protein. Altogether approximately 59,000 distinct CDR3 sequences are present, more than 4.5% being singletons, with the ten largest covering about 5%. This clonotype was found many times. Its antigen is currently unknown. This TCR was recovered from a human donor with multiple sclerosis. The donor label of this sample is uncertain. The specimen was PBMCs.

The CDR3 sequence: CAISEPGQGNYEQYF. The CDR3 coding sequence is TGTGCCATCAGTGAACCGGGACAGGGAAATTACGAGCAGTACTTC. The chain carries TRBV10-3 and TRBJ2-7, with TRBD1 matching over 9 bases. The CDR3 length is 15 residues. The germline V gene has CDR1 ENHRY and CDR2 SYGVKD. V shed 3 bases and J 4 bases; nucleotides not matched to a gene: 7.